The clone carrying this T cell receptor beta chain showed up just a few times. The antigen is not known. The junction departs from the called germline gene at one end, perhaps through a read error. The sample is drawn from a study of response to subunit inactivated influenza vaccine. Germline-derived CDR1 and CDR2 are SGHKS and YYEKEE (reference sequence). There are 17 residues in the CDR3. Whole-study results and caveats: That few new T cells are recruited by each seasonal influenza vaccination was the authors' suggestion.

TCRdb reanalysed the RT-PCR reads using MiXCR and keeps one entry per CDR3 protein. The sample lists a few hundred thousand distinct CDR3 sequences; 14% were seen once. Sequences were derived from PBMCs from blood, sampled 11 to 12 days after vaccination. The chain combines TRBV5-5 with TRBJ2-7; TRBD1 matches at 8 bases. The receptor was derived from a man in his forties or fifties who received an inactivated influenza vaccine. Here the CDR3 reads CASSLNFRDRHIYGQYF. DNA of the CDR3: TGTGCCAGCAGCTTGAACTTCCGGGACAGGCACATCTACGGGCAGTACTTC.